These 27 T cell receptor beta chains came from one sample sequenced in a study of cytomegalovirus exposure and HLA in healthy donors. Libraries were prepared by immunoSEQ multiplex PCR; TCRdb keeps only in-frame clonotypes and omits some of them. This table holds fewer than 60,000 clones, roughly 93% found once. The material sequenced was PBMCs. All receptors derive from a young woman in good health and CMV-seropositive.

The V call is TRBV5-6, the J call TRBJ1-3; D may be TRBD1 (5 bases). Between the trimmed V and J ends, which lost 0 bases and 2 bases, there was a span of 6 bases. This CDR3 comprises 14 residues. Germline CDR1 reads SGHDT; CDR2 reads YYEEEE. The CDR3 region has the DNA TGTGCCAGCAGCTTGGGACAGCCTGGAAACACCATATATTTT. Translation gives CASSLGQPGNTIYF.

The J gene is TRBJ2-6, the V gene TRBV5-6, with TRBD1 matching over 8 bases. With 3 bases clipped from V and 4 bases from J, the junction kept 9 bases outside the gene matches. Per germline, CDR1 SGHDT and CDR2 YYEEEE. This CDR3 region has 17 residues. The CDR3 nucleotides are TGTGCCAGCAGCTCGGGACAGGTCCCCTCCGGGGCCAACGTCCTGACTTTC. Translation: CASSSGQVPSGANVLTF.

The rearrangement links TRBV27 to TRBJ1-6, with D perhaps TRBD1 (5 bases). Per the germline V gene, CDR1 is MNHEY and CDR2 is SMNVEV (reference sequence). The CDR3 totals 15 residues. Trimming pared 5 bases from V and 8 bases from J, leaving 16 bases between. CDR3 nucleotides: TGTGCCAGCAGTCCCGACAGATCAATGCATTCACCCCTCCACTTT. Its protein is CASSPDRSMHSPLHF.

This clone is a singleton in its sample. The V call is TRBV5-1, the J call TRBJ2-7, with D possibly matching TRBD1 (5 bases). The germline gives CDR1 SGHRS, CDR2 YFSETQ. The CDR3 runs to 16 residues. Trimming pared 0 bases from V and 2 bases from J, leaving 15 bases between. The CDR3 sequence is CASSLGSRTLPYEQYF. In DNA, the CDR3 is TGCGCCAGCAGCTTGGGCTCCAGGACATTACCCTACGAGCAGTACTTC.

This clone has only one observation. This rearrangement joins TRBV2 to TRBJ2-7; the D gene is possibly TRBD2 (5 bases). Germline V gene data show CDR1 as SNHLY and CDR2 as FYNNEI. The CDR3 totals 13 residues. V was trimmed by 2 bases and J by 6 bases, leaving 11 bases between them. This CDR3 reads CASSEYESGEQYF. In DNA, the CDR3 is TGTGCCAGCAGTGAATATGAGAGCGGCGAGCAGTACTTC.

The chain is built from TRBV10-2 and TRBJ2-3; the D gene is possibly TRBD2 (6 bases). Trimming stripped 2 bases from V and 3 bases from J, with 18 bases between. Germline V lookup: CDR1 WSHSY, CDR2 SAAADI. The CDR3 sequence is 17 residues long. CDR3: CASSETFPEGLTDTQYF. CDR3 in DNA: TGCGCCAGCAGTGAGACCTTCCCGGAGGGGCTGACAGATACGCAGTATTTT.

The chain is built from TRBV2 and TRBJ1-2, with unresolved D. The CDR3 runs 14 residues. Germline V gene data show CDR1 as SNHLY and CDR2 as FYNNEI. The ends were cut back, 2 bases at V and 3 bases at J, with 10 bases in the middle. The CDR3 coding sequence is TGTGCCAGCAGTGAATCCGGGTCGCACTATGGCTACACCTTC. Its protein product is CASSESGSHYGYTF.

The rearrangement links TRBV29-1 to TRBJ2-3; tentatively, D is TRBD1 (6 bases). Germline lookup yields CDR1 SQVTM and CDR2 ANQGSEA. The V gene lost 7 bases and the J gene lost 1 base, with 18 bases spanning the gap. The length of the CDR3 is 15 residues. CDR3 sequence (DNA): TGCAGCGCCGACTCCCTTAGACAGGGCACAGATACGCAGTATTTT. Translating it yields CSADSLRQGTDTQYF.

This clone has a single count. The CDR3 is CASSQTVIGGQGSQPQHF. Written as DNA, the CDR3 is TGCGCCAGCAGCCAAACGGTTATAGGAGGACAGGGGAGTCAGCCCCAGCATTTT. This chain joins TRBV4-1 and TRBJ1-5, with 9 bases matching TRBD1. CDR3 size: 18 residues. The V and J ends lost 2 bases and 6 bases, in that order; junction bases with no gene match: 14. Germline CDR1 is MGHRA and CDR2 is YSYEKL.

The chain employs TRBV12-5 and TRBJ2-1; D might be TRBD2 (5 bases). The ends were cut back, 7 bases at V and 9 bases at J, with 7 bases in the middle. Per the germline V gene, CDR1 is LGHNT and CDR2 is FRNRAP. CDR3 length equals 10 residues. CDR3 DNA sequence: TGTGCTAGTGACAGCGGTGAGCAGTTCTTC. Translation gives CASDSGEQFF.

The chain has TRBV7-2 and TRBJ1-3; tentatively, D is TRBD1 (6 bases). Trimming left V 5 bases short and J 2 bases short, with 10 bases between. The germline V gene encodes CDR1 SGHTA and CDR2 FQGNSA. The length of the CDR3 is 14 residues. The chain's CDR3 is CASSLGTTGNTIYF. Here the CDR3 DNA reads TGTGCCAGCAGCCTCGGGACAACTGGAAACACCATATATTTT.

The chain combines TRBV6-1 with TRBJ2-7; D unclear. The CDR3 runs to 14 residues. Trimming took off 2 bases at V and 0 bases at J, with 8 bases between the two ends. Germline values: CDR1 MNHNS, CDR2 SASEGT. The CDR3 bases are TGTGCCAGCAGTGAATGGGCCCTCTCCTACGAGCAGTACTTC. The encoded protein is CASSEWALSYEQYF.

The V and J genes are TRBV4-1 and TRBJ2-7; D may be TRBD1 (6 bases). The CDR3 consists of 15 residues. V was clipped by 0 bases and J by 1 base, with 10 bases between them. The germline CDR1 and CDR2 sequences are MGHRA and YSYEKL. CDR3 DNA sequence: TGCGCCAGCAGCCAAGAACCGACAGGTTCCTACGAGCAGTACTTC. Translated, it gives CASSQEPTGSYEQYF.

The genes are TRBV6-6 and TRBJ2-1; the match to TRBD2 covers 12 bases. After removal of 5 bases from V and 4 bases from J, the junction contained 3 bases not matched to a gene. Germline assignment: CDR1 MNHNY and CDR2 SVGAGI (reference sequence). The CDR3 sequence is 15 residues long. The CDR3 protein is CASSDTSGGYNEQFF. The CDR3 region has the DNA TGTGCCAGCAGTGACACTAGCGGGGGGTACAATGAGCAGTTCTTC.

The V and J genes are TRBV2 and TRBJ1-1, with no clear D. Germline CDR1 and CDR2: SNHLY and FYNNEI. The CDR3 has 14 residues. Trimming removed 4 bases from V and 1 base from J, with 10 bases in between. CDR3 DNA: TGTGCCAGCAGTGCGGTCAAATCGAACACTGAAGCTTTCTTT. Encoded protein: CASSAVKSNTEAFF.

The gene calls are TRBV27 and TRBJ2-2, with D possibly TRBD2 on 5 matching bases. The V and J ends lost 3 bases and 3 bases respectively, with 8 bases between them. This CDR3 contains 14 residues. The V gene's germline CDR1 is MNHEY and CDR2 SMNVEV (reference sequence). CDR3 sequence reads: CASSFTRYTGELFF. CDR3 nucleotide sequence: TGTGCCAGCAGTTTCACTAGGTACACCGGGGAGCTGTTTTTT.

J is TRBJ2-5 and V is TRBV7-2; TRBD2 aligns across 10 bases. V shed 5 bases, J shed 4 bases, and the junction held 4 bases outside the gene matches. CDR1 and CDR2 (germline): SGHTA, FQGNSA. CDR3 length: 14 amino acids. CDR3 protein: CASSPSGGIETQYF. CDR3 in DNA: TGTGCCAGCAGCCCTAGCGGGGGAATAGAGACCCAGTACTTC.

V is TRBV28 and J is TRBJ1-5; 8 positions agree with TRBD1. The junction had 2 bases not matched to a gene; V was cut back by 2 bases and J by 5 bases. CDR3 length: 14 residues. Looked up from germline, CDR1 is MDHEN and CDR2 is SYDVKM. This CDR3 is CASSLGQGDQPQHF. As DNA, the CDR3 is TGTGCCAGCAGTTTAGGACAGGGCGATCAGCCCCAGCATTTT.

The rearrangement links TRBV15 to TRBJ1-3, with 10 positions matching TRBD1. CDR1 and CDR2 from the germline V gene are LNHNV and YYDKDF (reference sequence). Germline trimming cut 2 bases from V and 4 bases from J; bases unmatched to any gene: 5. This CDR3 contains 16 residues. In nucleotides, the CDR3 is TGTGCCACCAGCAGACAAGACAGGGGGCCCGGAAACACCATATATTTT. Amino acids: CATSRQDRGPGNTIYF.

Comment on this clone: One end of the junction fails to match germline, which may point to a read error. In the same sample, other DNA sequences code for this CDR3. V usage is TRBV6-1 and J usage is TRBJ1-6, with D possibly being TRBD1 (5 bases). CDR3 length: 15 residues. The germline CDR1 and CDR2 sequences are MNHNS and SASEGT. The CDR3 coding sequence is TGTGCCAGTAGTGAAGGCGGGGGAAGGAATTCACCCCTCCACTTT. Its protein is CASSEGGGRNSPLHF.

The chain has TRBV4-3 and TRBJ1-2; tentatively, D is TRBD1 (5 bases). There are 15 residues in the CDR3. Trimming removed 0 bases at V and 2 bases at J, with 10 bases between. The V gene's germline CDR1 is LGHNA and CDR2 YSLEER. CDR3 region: CASSQDRVGNYGYTF. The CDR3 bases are TGCGCCAGCAGCCAAGACAGGGTAGGCAACTATGGCTACACCTTC.

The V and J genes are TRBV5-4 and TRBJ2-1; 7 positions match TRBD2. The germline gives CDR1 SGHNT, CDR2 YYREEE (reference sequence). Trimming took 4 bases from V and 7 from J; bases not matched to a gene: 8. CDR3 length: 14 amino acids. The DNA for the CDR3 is TGTGCCAGCAGCGTGGGGGGGGAGTATAATGAGCAGTTCTTC. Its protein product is CASSVGGEYNEQFF. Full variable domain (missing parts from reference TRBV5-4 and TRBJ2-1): ETGVTQSPTHLIKTRGQQVTLRCSSQSGHNTVSWYQQALGQGPQFIFQYYREEENGRGNFPPRFSGLQFPNYSSELNVNALELDDSALYLCASSVGGEYNEQFFGPGTRLTVL.

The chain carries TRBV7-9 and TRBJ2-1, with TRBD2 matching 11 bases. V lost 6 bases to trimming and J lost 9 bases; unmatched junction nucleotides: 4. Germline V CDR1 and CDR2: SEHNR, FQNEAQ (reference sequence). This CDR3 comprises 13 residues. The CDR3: CASRMGLAAEQFF. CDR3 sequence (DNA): TGTGCCAGCAGAATGGGACTAGCGGCTGAGCAGTTCTTC. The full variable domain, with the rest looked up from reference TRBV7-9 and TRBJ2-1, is DTGVSQNPRHKITKRGQNVTFRCDPISEHNRLYWYRQTLGQGPEFLTYFQNEAQLEKSRLLSDRFSAERPKGSFSTLEIQRTEQGDSAMYLCASRMGLAAEQFFGPGTRLTVL.

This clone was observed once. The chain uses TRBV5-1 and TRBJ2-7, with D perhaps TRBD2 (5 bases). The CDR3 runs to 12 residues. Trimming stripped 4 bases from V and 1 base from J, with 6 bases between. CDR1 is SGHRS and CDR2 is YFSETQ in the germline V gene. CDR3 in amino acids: CASSEGSYEQYF. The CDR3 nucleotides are TGCGCCAGCAGCGAGGGATCCTACGAGCAGTACTTC.

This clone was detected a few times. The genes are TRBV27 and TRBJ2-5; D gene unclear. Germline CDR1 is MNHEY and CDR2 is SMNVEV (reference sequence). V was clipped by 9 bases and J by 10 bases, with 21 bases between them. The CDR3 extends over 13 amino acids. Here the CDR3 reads CASTHPSGRVQYF. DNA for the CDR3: TGTGCCAGTACCCACCCGTCGGGTCGGGTCCAGTACTTC.

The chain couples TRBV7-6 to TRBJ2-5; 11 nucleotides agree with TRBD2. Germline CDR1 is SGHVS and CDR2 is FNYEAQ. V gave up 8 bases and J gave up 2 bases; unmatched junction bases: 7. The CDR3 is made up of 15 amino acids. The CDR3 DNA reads TGTGCCAGCGGACCCGGGACTAGCGGACAAGAGACCCAGTACTTC. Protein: CASGPGTSGQETQYF.

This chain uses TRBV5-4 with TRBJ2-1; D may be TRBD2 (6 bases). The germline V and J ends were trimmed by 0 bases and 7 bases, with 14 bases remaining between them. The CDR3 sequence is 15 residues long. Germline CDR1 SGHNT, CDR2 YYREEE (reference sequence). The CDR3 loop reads CASSLGVLAGNEQFF. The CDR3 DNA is TGTGCCAGCAGCTTGGGGGTACTAGCAGGGAATGAGCAGTTCTTC.